The clone carrying this T cell receptor (beta chain) was recorded at least ten times. The antigen is not known. Individual cDNA molecules had unique molecular identifiers attached to them by the library. As originally analysed: TCR counts had a median of around 94,000 per sample and spanned roughly 20,000 to 690,600. Using its own MiXCR run on the 5' RACE reads, TCRdb lists one record per CDR3 protein. The V and J calls and clone size are TCRdb's, not the authors'. The data contain about 140,000 distinct CDR3 sequences, 3.5% to 5% of them singletons. Total RNA was isolated from unfractionated whole blood. The data belong to a study of human T cells and chemical hapten exposure. Study background: Small pooled library volume differences chiefly drove per-sample TCR yield variation. Study results and limitations: Sensitizing with DPC caused no change in TCRs above 1 in 1000 frequency.

This CDR3 contains 15 residues. The V and J ends lost 5 bases and 6 bases, in that order; junction bases with no gene match: 8. Germline loops: CDR1 SGHNT, CDR2 YYREEE (reference sequence). This receptor was identified in a female donor in good health. V gene TRBV5-4 combines with J gene TRBJ1-2; 12 nucleotides agree with TRBD1. CDR3 DNA: TGTGCCAGCAGTTACCCGGGACAGGGGGCGCATGGCTACACCTTC. It specifies CASSYPGQGAHGYTF.